The TCR beta chain under discussion was sequenced for a study of spatial heterogeneity in lung cancer. Overall study: The study consistently detected more beta-chain than alpha-chain sequences. The study, taken as a whole, reports: Ubiquitous expanded tumor TCRs surfaced in blood more at resection than they did at follow-up.

This CDR3 contains 12 residues. Germline CDR1 is MNHEY and CDR2 is SVGEGT. Trimming removed 6 bases at V and 6 bases at J, with 10 bases between. In its sample, this clonotype was seen many times. What it binds is not known. The time point is: sample taken at primary tumor resection. Whole RNA obtained from tumor, nontumor lung or frozen PBMC underwent sequencing without sorting. A total of under 80 untreated early-stage non-small cell lung cancer patients served as donors. Carried by each TCR cDNA molecule was a unique molecular identifier. TCRdb re-called the 5' RACE reads with MiXCR, one entry per CDR3 protein. The sample consists of more than 20,000 distinct CDR3 sequences, over 4.5% of them appearing once.

Sequenced material: PBMCs, taken at surgery. The TCR was taken from a male donor with early-stage non-small cell lung cancer. The rearrangement uses TRBV6-2 or TRBV6-3 and TRBJ2-3; either TRBD1 or TRBD2 may supply D (5 bases each). In DNA form, the CDR3 reads TGTGCCAGCAGACGAGGGGACGATACGCAGTATTTT. Protein product: CASRRGDDTQYF.